This T cell receptor beta chain was captured by sequencing in a study of shared clonotypes between healthy human individuals. The CDR3 runs to 15 residues. Trimming shortened V by 8 bases and J by 3 bases, and 19 bases separated the two germline ends. Looked up from germline, CDR1 is WNHNN and CDR2 is SYGVQD (reference sequence). Data came from immunoSEQ multiplex PCR; TCRdb stores just in-frame clones and leaves some out. In the table there are 2 million to 2.5 million clones, 95% of which are singletons. This clone was counted once. This sequence originates from a man aged 18 to 35 in good health. This chain connects TRBV10-1 to TRBJ1-1; D is possibly TRBD1 (5 bases). The sample was naive CD4+ T cells sorted from blood. Stated subset: CD45RA+ positively selected. The CDR3 region has the DNA TGCGCCAGCGTAAGAAAGGGGAGTTGGGACACTGAAGCTTTCTTT. It is translated as CASVRKGSWDTEAFF.